This TCR beta chain derives from a study of T cell responses to AZD1222 COVID-19 vaccine. This table comes from immunoSEQ multiplex PCR, and its TCRdb copy is limited to in-frame clones, with some not included. The sample has about 60,000 clones, around 83% seen once. The CDR3 sequence is 16 residues long. The germline gives CDR1 LGHNA, CDR2 YNFKEQ. The V and J ends lost 4 bases and 5 bases, in that order; junction bases with no gene match: 10. Findings and caveats of the study: Only after the peak T cell response were repertoires sampled. The donor cohort was predominantly white British with a female majority, and clonal diversity may have been underestimated. Distributed over spike, vaccine-associated CD4 TCRs predominated at 160-218 and 743-854.

About this clone: Its antigen is unknown.

The sequenced sample was peripheral blood, obtained on day 0 of MenACWY control vaccination. This chain links TRBV4-2 with TRBJ1-4, with 7 bases fitting TRBD1. The source of this sequence is an adult in good health. CDR3 amino acids: CASSPLPGTVNEKLFF. Here the CDR3 DNA reads TGTGCCAGCAGCCCTCTGCCCGGGACAGTGAATGAAAAACTGTTTTTT.